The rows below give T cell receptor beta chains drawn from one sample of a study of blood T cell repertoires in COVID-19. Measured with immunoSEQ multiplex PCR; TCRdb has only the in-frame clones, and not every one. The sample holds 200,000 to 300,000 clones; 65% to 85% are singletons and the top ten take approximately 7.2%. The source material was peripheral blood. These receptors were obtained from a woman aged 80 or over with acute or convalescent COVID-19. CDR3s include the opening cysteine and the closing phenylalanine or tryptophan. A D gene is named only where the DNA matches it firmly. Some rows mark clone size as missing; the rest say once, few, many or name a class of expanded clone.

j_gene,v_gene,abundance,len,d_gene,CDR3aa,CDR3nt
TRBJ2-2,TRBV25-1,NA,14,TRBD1,CASRGTGDIGELFF,TGTGCCAGCAGGGGGACAGGGGATATTGGGGAGCTGTTTTTT
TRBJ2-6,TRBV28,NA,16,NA,CASSGTALSGANVLTF,TGTGCCAGCAGTGGGACTGCCCTCTCTGGGGCCAACGTCCTGACTTTC
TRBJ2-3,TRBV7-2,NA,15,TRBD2,CASSPTSGSGDTQYF,TGTGCCAGCAGCCCGACTAGCGGGAGTGGAGATACGCAGTATTTT
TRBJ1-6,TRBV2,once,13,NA,CASKEGRDSPLHF,TGTGCCAGCAAGGAGGGGCGGGATTCACCCCTCCACTTT
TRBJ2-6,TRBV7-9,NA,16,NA,CASSRRGGSGANVLTF,TGTGCCAGCAGCCGAAGAGGGGGCTCTGGGGCCAACGTCCTGACTTTC
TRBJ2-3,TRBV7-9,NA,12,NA,CASTPGVDTQYF,TGTGCCAGCACCCCCGGAGTCGATACGCAGTATTTT
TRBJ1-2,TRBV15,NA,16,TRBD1,CATSRDTGGNRNGYTF,TGTGCCACCAGCAGAGATACAGGGGGGAATAGGAATGGCTACACCTTC
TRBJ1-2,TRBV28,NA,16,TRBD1,CASSLAGDSRNYGYTF,TGTGCCAGCAGTTTGGCCGGGGACAGTAGAAACTATGGCTACACCTTC
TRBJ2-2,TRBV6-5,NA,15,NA,CASSPFAGNTGELFF,TGTGCCAGCAGCCCCTTTGCGGGGAACACCGGGGAGCTGTTTTTT
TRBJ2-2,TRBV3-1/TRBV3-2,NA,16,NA,CASSQTGTPITGELFF,TGTGCCAGCAGCCAGACCGGGACTCCCATCACCGGGGAGCTGTTTTTT
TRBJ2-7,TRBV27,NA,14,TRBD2,CASSPTSGSYEQYF,TGTGCCAGCAGTCCGACTAGCGGGAGCTACGAGCAGTACTTC
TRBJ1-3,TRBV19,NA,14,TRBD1,CASGQGHSGNTIYF,TGTGCCAGTGGACAGGGCCACTCTGGAAACACCATATATTTT
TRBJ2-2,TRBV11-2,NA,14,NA,CASSAGTNTGELFF,TGTGCCAGCAGCGCCGGGACGAACACCGGGGAGCTGTTTTTT
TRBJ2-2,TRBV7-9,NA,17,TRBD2,CASSLVGAGANTGELFF,TGTGCCAGCAGCTTAGTCGGGGCGGGGGCGAACACCGGGGAGCTGTTTTTT
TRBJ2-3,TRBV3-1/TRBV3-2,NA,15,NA,CASSQAGGAADTQYF,TGTGCCAGCAGCCAAGCTGGGGGGGCGGCAGATACGCAGTATTTT
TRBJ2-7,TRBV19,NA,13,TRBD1,CASSGTGGGEQYF,TGTGCCAGTAGTGGGACAGGGGGCGGCGAGCAGTACTTC
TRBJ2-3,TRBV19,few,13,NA,CASPPDSPDTQYF,TGTGCCAGTCCCCCGGACAGCCCAGATACGCAGTATTTT
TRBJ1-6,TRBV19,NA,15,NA,CASSTPQGMNSPLHF,TGTGCCAGTAGTACCCCGCAGGGGATGAATTCACCCCTCCACTTT
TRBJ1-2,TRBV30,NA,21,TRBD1,CAWRYSRIAGGAGPPNYGYTF,TGTGCCTGGAGGTACAGCCGAATCGCAGGGGGCGCGGGTCCGCCGAACTATGGCTACACCTTC
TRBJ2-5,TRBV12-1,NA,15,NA,CASIANLAGPTAQYF,TGTGCCAGCATCGCGAATCTAGCGGGGCCGACGGCCCAGTACTTC
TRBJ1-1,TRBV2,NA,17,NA,CASSERLVGQMHAEAFF,TGTGCCAGCAGTGAAAGGCTTGTAGGACAGATGCACGCTGAAGCTTTCTTT
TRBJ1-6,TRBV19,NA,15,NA,CASSLSIQGVSPLHF,TGTGCCAGTAGTCTCTCAATTCAGGGTGTTTCACCCCTCCACTTT
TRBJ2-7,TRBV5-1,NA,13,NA,CASSLDRTYEQYF,TGCGCCAGCAGCCTGGACAGAACCTACGAGCAGTACTTC
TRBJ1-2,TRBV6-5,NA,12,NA,CASSPLNYGYTF,TGTGCCAGCAGTCCGTTAAACTATGGCTACACCTTC
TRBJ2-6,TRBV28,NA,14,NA,CASRLSSGANVLTF,TGTGCCAGCAGACTGAGCTCTGGGGCCAACGTCCTGACTTTC
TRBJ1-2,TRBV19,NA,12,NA,CASRQAPGGYTF,TGTGCCAGCCGCCAAGCCCCAGGGGGCTACACCTTC
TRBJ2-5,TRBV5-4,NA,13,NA,CASSLVLADTQYF,TGTGCCAGCAGCTTGGTTCTAGCTGATACCCAGTACTTC
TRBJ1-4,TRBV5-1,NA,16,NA,CASSSTYGGTNEKLFF,TGCGCCAGCAGCTCTACTTACGGGGGAACTAATGAAAAACTGTTTTTT
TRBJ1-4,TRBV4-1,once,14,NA,CASSLSNFNEKLFF,TGCGCCAGCAGCCTAAGCAACTTTAATGAAAAACTGTTTTTT
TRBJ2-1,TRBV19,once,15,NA,CASSIEDSSYNEQFF,TGTGCCAGTAGTATAGAAGACAGCTCCTACAATGAGCAGTTCTTC
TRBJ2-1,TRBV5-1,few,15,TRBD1,CASSPTGGRSNEQFF,TGCGCCAGCAGCCCGACAGGGGGGAGGAGCAATGAGCAGTTCTTC
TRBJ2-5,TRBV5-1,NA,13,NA,CASSSRVDETQYF,TGCGCCAGCAGCTCCCGGGTCGATGAGACCCAGTACTTC
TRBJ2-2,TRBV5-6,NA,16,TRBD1,CASSLYGTASTGELFF,TGTGCCAGCAGCTTGTACGGGACAGCCAGCACCGGGGAGCTGTTTTTT
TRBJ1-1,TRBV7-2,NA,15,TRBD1,CASSPQLGTGGEAFF,TGTGCCAGCAGCCCCCAACTTGGGACAGGGGGTGAAGCTTTCTTT
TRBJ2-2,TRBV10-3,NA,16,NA,CAISESGQITTGELFF,TGTGCCATCAGTGAGTCTGGACAGATAACGACCGGGGAGCTGTTTTTT
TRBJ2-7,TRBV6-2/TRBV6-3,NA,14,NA,CASNPAGRGYEQYF,TGTGCCAGCAACCCCGCGGGCAGGGGCTACGAGCAGTACTTC
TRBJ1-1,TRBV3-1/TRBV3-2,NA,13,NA,CASSQTGNTEAFF,TGTGCCAGCAGCCAGACAGGGAACACTGAAGCTTTCTTT
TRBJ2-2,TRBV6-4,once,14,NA,CASSERLNTGELFF,TGTGCCAGCAGTGAGCGGCTAAACACCGGGGAGCTGTTTTTT
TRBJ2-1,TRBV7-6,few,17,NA,CASSLGAGTRGDYEQFF,TGTGCCAGCAGCTTAGGGGCCGGGACACGGGGGGACTATGAGCAGTTCTTC
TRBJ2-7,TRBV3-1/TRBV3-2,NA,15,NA,CASTPWQGHRHEQYF,TGTGCCAGCACCCCCTGGCAGGGGCATCGGCACGAGCAGTACTTC
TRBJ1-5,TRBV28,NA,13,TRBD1,CASSLTGVQPQHF,TGTGCCAGCAGTTTAACAGGGGTACAGCCCCAGCATTTT
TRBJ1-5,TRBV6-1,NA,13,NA,CASSENGNQPQHF,TGTGCCAGCAGTGAAAACGGGAATCAGCCCCAGCATTTT
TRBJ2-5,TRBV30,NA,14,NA,CAWSGLNRDGTQYF,TGTGCCTGGAGTGGCCTCAACAGGGATGGGACCCAGTACTTC
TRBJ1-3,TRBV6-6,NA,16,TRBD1,CASSYGTGVAGNTIYF,TGTGCCAGCAGTTACGGGACAGGGGTTGCAGGGAACACCATATATTTT
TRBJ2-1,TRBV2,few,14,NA,CASTERASSDEQFF,TGTGCCAGCACCGAACGGGCTAGCTCGGATGAGCAGTTCTTC
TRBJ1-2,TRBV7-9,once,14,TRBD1,CASSARTGDYGYTF,TGTGCCAGCAGCGCACGGACAGGGGATTATGGCTACACCTTC
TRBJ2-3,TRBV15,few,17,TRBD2,CATSRGGSGGSTDTQYF,TGTGCCACCAGCAGAGGGGGTAGCGGGGGGAGCACAGATACGCAGTATTTT
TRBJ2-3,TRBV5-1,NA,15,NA,CASSLAPGSTDTQYF,TGCGCCAGCAGCTTGGCCCCGGGAAGCACAGATACGCAGTATTTT
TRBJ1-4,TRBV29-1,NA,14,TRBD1,CSVRTGATNEKLFF,TGCAGCGTCAGGACAGGGGCAACTAATGAAAAACTGTTTTTT